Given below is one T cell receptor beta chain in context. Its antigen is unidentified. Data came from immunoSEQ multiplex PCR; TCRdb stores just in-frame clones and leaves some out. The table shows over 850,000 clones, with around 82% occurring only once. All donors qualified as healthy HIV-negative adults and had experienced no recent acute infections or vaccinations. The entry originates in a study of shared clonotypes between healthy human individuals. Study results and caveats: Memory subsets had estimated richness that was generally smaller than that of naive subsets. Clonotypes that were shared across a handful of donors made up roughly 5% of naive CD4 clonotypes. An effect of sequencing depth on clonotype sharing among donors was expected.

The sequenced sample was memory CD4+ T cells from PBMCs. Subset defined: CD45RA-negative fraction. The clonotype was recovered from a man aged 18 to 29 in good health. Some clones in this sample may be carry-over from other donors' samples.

The CDR3 DNA reads TGTGCCAGCGACGGACAGGTTCAGGATGAGCAGTTCTTC. Protein sequence: CASDGQVQDEQFF. This rearrangement joins TRBV7-2 to TRBJ2-1; TRBD1 aligns across 7 bases. The CDR3 length is 13 residues. V was pared by 8 bases and J by 8 bases, with 9 bases of the junction left unmatched. The germline V gene has CDR1 SGHTA and CDR2 FQGNSA.